Shown below are 9 T cell receptor beta chains from a single sample sequenced in a study of blood T cell repertoires in COVID-19. The protocol was immunoSEQ multiplex PCR, while the TCRdb copy is restricted to in-frame clones and leaves out a portion. This repertoire shows some 150,000 clones, roughly 88% found once; its top ten account for approximately 8%. Sequenced sample: peripheral blood. All receptors come from a woman aged 55-70 years with COVID-19, enrolled during active disease.

The count of this clone is one. The CDR3 sequence: CASSVDLPGRGQETQYF. The DNA of the CDR3 is TGTGCCAGCAGCGTAGATTTGCCGGGTCGAGGCCAAGAGACCCAGTACTTC. The chain has TRBV9 and TRBJ2-5, with D unresolved. The CDR3 covers 17 residues. Trimming left V 0 bases short and J 1 base short, with 16 bases between. CDR1 is SGDLS and CDR2 is YYNGEE in the germline V gene. The complete variable domain, with remaining parts taken from reference TRBV9 and TRBJ2-5, reads DSGVTQTPKHLITATGQRVTLRCSPRSGDLSVYWYQQSLDQGLQFLIQYYNGEERAKGNILERFSAQQFPDLHSELNLSSLELGDSALYFCASSVDLPGRGQETQYFGPGTRLLVL.

This sequence joins TRBV7-2 and TRBJ2-7, with a weak D call TRBD2 (6 bases). Germline V CDR1 and CDR2: SGHTA, FQGNSA. V lost 5 bases and J lost 4, with 18 bases in between. The CDR3 has 15 amino acids. Here the CDR3 reads CASSSAGRELYEQYF. The DNA for the CDR3 is TGTGCCAGCAGCAGCGCGGGGCGGGAATTGTACGAGCAGTACTTC.

The rearrangement joins TRBV2 to TRBJ2-3, with 7 bases fitting TRBD2. Per the germline V gene, CDR1 is SNHLY and CDR2 is FYNNEI. With V trimmed by 4 bases and J by 3 bases, 4 bases remained unmatched. There are 14 residues in the CDR3. CDR3 bases: TGTGCCAGCAGTGGGCCGGGGGGTACAGATACGCAGTATTTT. This codes for CASSGPGGTDTQYF.

This chain links TRBV6-5 with TRBJ2-7, with D maybe TRBD1 (6 bases). V lost 8 bases to trimming and J lost 3 bases, with 14 bases between them. Germline CDR1 MNHEY, CDR2 SVGAGI. The CDR3 is 13 amino acids. The CDR3 region has the DNA TGTGCCAGCGGGACACCCGGGATCTACGAGCAGTACTTC. Translation: CASGTPGIYEQYF.

V usage is TRBV27 and J usage is TRBJ1-2, with 9 bases fitting TRBD1. Germline lookup yields CDR1 MNHEY and CDR2 SMNVEV (reference sequence). This CDR3 contains 15 residues. The J segment lost 8 bases and the V segment lost 6 bases, leaving 13 bases of the junction unmatched. CDR3 nucleotide sequence: TGTGCCAGCAGCGCTCTGGACAGGGGATTCGAGGGCTACACCTTC. Encoded protein: CASSALDRGFEGYTF.

The V call is TRBV4-2, the J call TRBJ1-5, with 7 bases fitting TRBD1. The V gene's germline CDR1 is LGHNA and CDR2 YNFKEQ. There are 15 residues in the CDR3. V trimming: 3 bases; J trimming: 3 bases; junction bases outside the gene matches: 5. This CDR3 reads CASSQDGTDNQPQHF. CDR3 bases: TGTGCCAGCAGCCAGGATGGGACAGACAATCAGCCCCAGCATTTT.

This clone turned up a few times. The genes are TRBV2 and TRBJ1-2; 7 bases align to TRBD1. The J segment lost 3 bases and the V segment lost 5 bases, leaving 6 bases of the junction unmatched. The CDR3 covers 14 residues. Germline CDR1 and CDR2: SNHLY and FYNNEI. The CDR3, as DNA: TGTGCCAGCAGTCAGAACAGGGGCGACTATGGCTACACCTTC. Its translation: CASSQNRGDYGYTF.

The rearrangement uses TRBV19 and TRBJ1-1; D perhaps matches TRBD1 (5 bases). V dropped 5 bases and J dropped 1 base, with 20 bases sitting between them. The CDR3 is 17 amino acids. CDR1 is LNHDA and CDR2 is SQIVND in the germline V gene (reference sequence). CDR3 sequence (DNA): TGTGCCAGTAGTCGGTCAGGGACTTCATCTACGAACACTGAAGCTTTCTTT. Protein sequence: CASSRSGTSSTNTEAFF.

This clone was picked up a small number of times. The V gene is TRBV3-1 (or the pseudogene TRBV3-2), the J gene TRBJ2-2; TRBD1 agrees at 9 bases. The CDR3 covers 14 residues. Trimming removed 5 bases from V and 6 bases from J; junction bases left unmatched: 4. Germline V gene lookup returns CDR1 LGHDT and CDR2 YNNKEL (reference sequence). Written as DNA, the CDR3 is TGTGCCAGCAGCATACAGGGGGCGGCCGGGGAGCTGTTTTTT. The encoded protein is CASSIQGAAGELFF.